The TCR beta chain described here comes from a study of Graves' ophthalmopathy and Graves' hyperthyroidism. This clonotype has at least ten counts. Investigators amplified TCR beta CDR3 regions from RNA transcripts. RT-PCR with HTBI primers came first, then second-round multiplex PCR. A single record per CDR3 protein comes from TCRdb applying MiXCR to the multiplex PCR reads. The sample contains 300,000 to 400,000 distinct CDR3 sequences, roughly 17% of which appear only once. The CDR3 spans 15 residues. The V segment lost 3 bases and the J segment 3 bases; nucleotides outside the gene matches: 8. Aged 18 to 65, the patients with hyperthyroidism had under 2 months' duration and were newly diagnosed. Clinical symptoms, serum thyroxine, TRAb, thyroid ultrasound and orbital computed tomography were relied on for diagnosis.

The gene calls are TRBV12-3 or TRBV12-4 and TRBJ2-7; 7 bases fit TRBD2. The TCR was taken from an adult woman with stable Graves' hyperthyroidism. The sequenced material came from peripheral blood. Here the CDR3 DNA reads TGTGCCAGCAGTTTCTATTCGGGGACTATCTACGAGCAGTACTTC. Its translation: CASSFYSGTIYEQYF.